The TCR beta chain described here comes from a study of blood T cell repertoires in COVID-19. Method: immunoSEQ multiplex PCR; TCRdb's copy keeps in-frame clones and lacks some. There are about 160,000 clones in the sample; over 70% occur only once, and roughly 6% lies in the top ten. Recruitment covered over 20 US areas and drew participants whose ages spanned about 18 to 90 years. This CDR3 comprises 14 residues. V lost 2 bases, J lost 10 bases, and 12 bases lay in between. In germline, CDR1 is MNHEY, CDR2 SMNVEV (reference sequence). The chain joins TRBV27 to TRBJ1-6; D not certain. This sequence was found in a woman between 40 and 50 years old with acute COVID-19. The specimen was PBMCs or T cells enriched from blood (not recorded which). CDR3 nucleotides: TGTGCCAGCAGTTTAGGGAGCTCCGGCTCACCCCTCCACTTT. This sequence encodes CASSLGSSGSPLHF.